This T cell receptor beta chain derives from a study of neurological immune-mediated disorders. Using its own MiXCR run on the 5' RACE reads, TCRdb lists one record per CDR3 protein. This sample has 45,000 or so distinct CDR3 sequences, with over 9.5% found just once. This clonotype was recorded many times. Germline CDR1 SGHRS, CDR2 YFSETQ. Losses at the gene ends were 4 bases for V and 5 bases for J; bases not matched to a gene: 5. The CDR3 has 14 residues. The source of this sequence is a female donor in good health. Sequenced input: PBMCs. This sequence joins TRBV5-1 and TRBJ1-5; 8 bases line up with TRBD1. Here the CDR3 DNA reads TGCGCCAGCAGCCTACGGACAGGGTATCAGCCCCAGCATTTT. Protein sequence: CASSLRTGYQPQHF.